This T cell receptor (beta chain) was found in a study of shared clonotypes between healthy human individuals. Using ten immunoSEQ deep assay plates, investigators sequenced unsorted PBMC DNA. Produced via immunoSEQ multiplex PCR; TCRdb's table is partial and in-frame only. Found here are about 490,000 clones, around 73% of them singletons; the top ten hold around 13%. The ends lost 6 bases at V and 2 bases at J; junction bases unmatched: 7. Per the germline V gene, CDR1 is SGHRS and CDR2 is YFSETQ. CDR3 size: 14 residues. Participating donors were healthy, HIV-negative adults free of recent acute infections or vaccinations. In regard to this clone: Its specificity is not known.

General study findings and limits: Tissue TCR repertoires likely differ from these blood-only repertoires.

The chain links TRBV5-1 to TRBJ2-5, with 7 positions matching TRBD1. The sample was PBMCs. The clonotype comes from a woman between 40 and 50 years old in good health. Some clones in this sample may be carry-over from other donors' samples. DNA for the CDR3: TGCGCCAGCACAACCTTGGGACAGCAAGAGACCCAGTACTTC. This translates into CASTTLGQQETQYF.